The sequence of this TCR beta chain was determined in a study of regulatory T cells in long-lasting Graves disease. Researchers made TCR beta libraries by using iRepertoire HTBI primers and running Arm-PCR on CDR3 regions. One entry per CDR3 protein results from TCRdb running MiXCR on the multiplex PCR reads. The sample lists under 500,000 distinct CDR3 sequences; less than 20% were seen once. Germline values: CDR1 MNHNS, CDR2 SASEGT. The CDR3 spans 14 residues. V was trimmed by 10 bases and J by 2 bases, leaving 17 bases between them. The time point is: newly diagnosed GD, antithyroid drugs for less than 3 months. Isolated PBMC RNA provided the starting material for the TCR library. Patients met American Thyroid Association criteria for Graves' disease. This clonotype was recorded once. Being one base from a much bigger clone, this may be a read error. Separately, the same data were catalogued under a study of T cells in Graves' hyperthyroidism and ophthalmopathy. From that study: TCR CDR3 underwent first-round RT-PCR with the HTBI primer set.

V usage is TRBV6-1 and J usage is TRBJ2-5; D not resolved. Sequenced here: peripheral blood mononuclear cells (PBMCs), sampled at new diagnosis, from a patient treated with antithyroid drugs. The source is a woman aged 25 to 45 with Graves disease. CDR3 residues: CAISMGSRQETQYF. CDR3 DNA sequence: TGTGCCATCAGCATGGGAAGCAGACAAGAGACCCAGTACTTC.